These 10 T cell receptor beta chains were sequenced from one sample in a study of shared clonotypes between healthy human individuals. The table came from immunoSEQ multiplex PCR; TCRdb's copy has only in-frame clones and leaves some out. The sample contains around 1.1 million clones, roughly 80% of which appear only once. Sequenced material: memory CD4+ T cells from PBMCs. Regarding subset: CD45RA-negative fraction. All receptors come from a man between 18 and 35 years old in good health. Some clones in this sample may be carry-over from other donors' samples.

This chain joins TRBV27 and TRBJ2-7; unclear D gene. Between the trimmed V and J ends, which lost 3 bases and 3 bases, there was a span of 6 bases. CDR3 length equals 12 residues. Germline CDR1 and CDR2: MNHEY and SMNVEV (reference sequence). CDR3 coding DNA: TGTGCCAGCAGTTTGTACAGCTACGAGCAGTACTTC. Protein sequence: CASSLYSYEQYF.

The gene calls are TRBV27 and TRBJ2-7; D may be TRBD1 or TRBD2 (5 bases each). CDR3 length: 14 amino acids. CDR1 and CDR2 from the germline V gene are MNHEY and SMNVEV (reference sequence). Trimming took 2 bases from V and 5 from J, leaving 13 bases between them. CDR3 sequence reads: CASSLRPRGHEQYF. The DNA of the CDR3 is TGTGCCAGCAGTTTACGCCCGAGGGGCCACGAGCAGTACTTC.

The genes are TRBV5-1 and TRBJ2-3, with D possibly matching TRBD2 (6 bases). This CDR3 is 15 amino acids long. The germline V gene encodes CDR1 SGHRS and CDR2 YFSETQ. V lost 4 bases and J lost 2, with 14 bases in between. DNA for the CDR3: TGCGCCAGCAGCGGGGCGGCGGGGAACACAGATACGCAGTATTTT. This sequence encodes CASSGAAGNTDTQYF.

CDR3 in DNA: TGCGCCAGCAGCCGTGGACAGGCTTCTGGAAACACCATATATTTT. It yields the protein CASSRGQASGNTIYF. The chain links TRBV5-1 to TRBJ1-3, with 7 bases lining up with TRBD1. This CDR3 has 15 residues. Germline V gives CDR1 SGHRS, CDR2 YFSETQ. V shed 4 bases and J 1 base; nucleotides not matched to a gene: 5.

This chain connects TRBV28 to TRBJ1-2, with D tentatively TRBD1 (6 bases). Germline CDR1 and CDR2: MDHEN and SYDVKM. V shed 0 bases and J shed 4 bases, with 15 bases lying between them. This CDR3 region has 16 residues. This CDR3 reads CASSLWDRAAGYGYTF. The CDR3 nucleotides are TGTGCCAGCAGTTTATGGGACAGAGCGGCCGGCTATGGCTACACCTTC.

This clone was seen more than once but under ten times. This chain joins TRBV27 and TRBJ2-6; D might be TRBD2 (5 bases). The CDR3 has 16 residues. The V gene lost 9 bases and the J gene lost 0 bases, with 15 bases spanning the gap. From germline, CDR1 is MNHEY and CDR2 SMNVEV (reference sequence). This CDR3 is CARTTGGSSGANVLTF. In DNA, the CDR3 is TGTGCCAGGACAACGGGTGGGAGCTCTGGGGCCAACGTCCTGACTTTC.

V and J are TRBV6-1 and TRBJ1-1; no definite D call. The germline CDR1 and CDR2 sequences are MNHNS and SASEGT. The CDR3 loop spans 13 amino acids. The V end was cut by 6 bases, the J end by 5 bases, with 13 bases between. CDR3 loop: CASSEWGGTEAFF. The DNA of the CDR3 is TGTGCCAGCAGCGAATGGGGAGGGACTGAAGCTTTCTTT.

This clone was seen only once. CDR3 protein: CASSDRLAGLYEQYF. CDR3 in DNA: TGTGCCAGCAGTGATAGACTAGCGGGTCTCTACGAGCAGTACTTC. The genes are TRBV6-1 and TRBJ2-7; the match to TRBD2 covers 10 bases. J gave up 3 bases and V 3 bases, and 5 bases lay outside the gene matches. The CDR3 contains 15 residues. CDR1 and CDR2 (germline): MNHNS, SASEGT.

The chain employs TRBV14 and TRBJ2-7, with 7 positions matching TRBD2. V lost 4 bases, J lost 6 bases, and 9 bases stayed unmatched. The germline V gene encodes CDR1 SGHDN and CDR2 FVKESK. The CDR3 length is 14 residues. The DNA of the CDR3 is TGTGCCAGCAGCCGGTGGGCGGGAGCCCCCGAGCAGTACTTC. Its protein is CASSRWAGAPEQYF.

This clone was observed once. A much larger clonotype is one base distant, so this may be a read error. The V gene is TRBV6-1, the J gene TRBJ2-3, with 7 bases aligning to TRBD2. CDR3 size: 13 residues. CDR1 and CDR2 from the germline V gene are MNHNS and SASEGT. In nucleotides, the CDR3 is TGTGCCAGCGGGAGGGACGGCACAGATATGCAGTATTTT. This translates into CASGRDGTDMQYF.